The rows below give T cell receptor beta chains drawn from one sample of a study of T-cell reconstitution after alpha-beta-depleted transplantation in children. One entry per CDR3 protein results from TCRdb running MiXCR on the PCR reads. This table holds 610,000 or so distinct CDR3 sequences, 27% found once. Sequencing used PBMCs, obtained before TCRalphabeta/CD19-depleted stem cell transplant. Receptor source: a boy under three years old with Wiskott-Aldrich syndrome, due to receive a stem cell transplant. Each CDR3 is given with its conserved first and last residue. The D gene is left open where the match is weak. Clone size is stated in some rows and not others, as once, few, many or a class when expanded.

J gene	V gene	clone size	D gene	CDR3 protein	CDR3 DNA
TRBJ2-2	TRBV9	NA	TRBD2	CASSATSGRDTGELFF	TGTGCCAGCAGCGCGACTAGCGGGAGGGACACCGGGGAGCTGTTTTTT
TRBJ2-1	TRBV2	NA	NA	CASSESALPYNEQFF	TGTGCCAGCAGTGAATCAGCGTTACCCTACAATGAGCAGTTCTTC
TRBJ1-5	TRBV20-1	few	NA	CSAGGWRGRGDQPQHF	TGCAGTGCTGGGGGCTGGCGCGGGCGTGGGGATCAGCCCCAGCATTTT
TRBJ2-7	TRBV6-6	few	NA	CASSYGYYEQYF	TGTGCCAGCAGTTACGGATACTACGAGCAGTACTTC
TRBJ2-4	TRBV12-3/TRBV12-4	NA	NA	CASSWGGSGDIQYF	TGTGCCAGCAGTTGGGGTGGTAGTGGGGACATTCAGTACTTC
TRBJ2-3	TRBV25-1	NA	NA	CASRISTDTQYF	TGTGCCAGCAGGATTAGCACAGATACGCAGTATTTT
TRBJ2-5	TRBV28	NA	NA	CASSPPGKGLSETQYF	TGTGCCAGCAGTCCCCCCGGGAAGGGGTTATCAGAGACCCAGTACTTC
TRBJ1-1	TRBV29-1	few	TRBD1	CSVLKDRASPEAFF	TGCAGCGTACTGAAAGACAGGGCGAGCCCTGAAGCTTTCTTT
TRBJ2-5	TRBV20-1	once	TRBD2	CSARVGGLGEETQYF	TGCAGTGCTAGAGTAGGCGGACTAGGCGAAGAGACCCAGTACTTC
TRBJ1-6	TRBV5-1	few	NA	CASTKDGNSPLHF	TGCGCCAGCACGAAGGACGGTAATTCACCCCTCCACTTT
TRBJ1-2	TRBV10-3	NA	TRBD1	CAISLPRDSRANYGYTF	TGTGCCATCAGTCTACCCCGGGACAGCCGAGCTAACTATGGCTACACCTTC
TRBJ2-5	TRBV10-2	NA	NA	CASSEISQETQYF	TGCGCCAGCAGTGAGATTTCCCAAGAGACCCAGTACTTC
TRBJ2-3	TRBV20-1	NA	NA	CSAREIGTSTDTQYF	TGCAGTGCTAGAGAGATTGGGACTAGCACAGATACGCAGTATTTT
TRBJ2-2	TRBV18	few	TRBD2	CASSPRDYTVTGELFF	TGTGCCAGCTCACCGCGGGACTACACAGTCACCGGGGAGCTGTTTTTT
TRBJ2-4	TRBV28	NA	TRBD1	CASSTTGQGPNIQYF	TGTGCCAGCAGCACAACGGGACAGGGACCAAACATTCAGTACTTC
TRBJ2-1	TRBV27	NA	TRBD2	CASSSWTSYNEQFF	TGTGCCAGCAGTTCATGGACTAGTTACAATGAGCAGTTCTTC
TRBJ2-7	TRBV15	NA	NA	CATSIRGSSYEQYF	TGTGCCACCAGCATACGGGGTAGCTCCTACGAGCAGTACTTC
TRBJ2-2	TRBV5-1	many	NA	CASSLGAGSGELFF	TGCGCCAGCAGCTTGGGTGCGGGATCAGGGGAGCTGTTTTTT
TRBJ2-4	TRBV12-3/TRBV12-4	few	TRBD1	CASSKPDRDKRIQYF	TGTGCCAGCAGCAAGCCGGACAGGGATAAGAGAATTCAGTACTTC
TRBJ2-6	TRBV5-1	NA	NA	CASSLAGGQVANVLTF	TGCGCCAGCAGCTTGGCCGGGGGGCAGGTGGCCAACGTCCTGACTTTC
TRBJ2-1	TRBV28	few	TRBD1	CASRFGFTGGGNEQFF	TGTGCCAGCAGATTTGGGTTTACAGGGGGAGGCAATGAGCAGTTCTTC
TRBJ2-5	TRBV20-1	NA	NA	CSASHQAAETQYF	TGCAGTGCTAGCCACCAAGCAGCGGAGACCCAGTACTTC
TRBJ1-1	TRBV7-2	NA	NA	CASSLALAGTEAFF	TGTGCCAGCAGCTTAGCGCTGGCAGGAACTGAAGCTTTCTTT
TRBJ2-1	TRBV12-3/TRBV12-4	NA	TRBD2	CASSFRLAGGSNEQFF	TGTGCCAGCAGTTTTCGCCTAGCGGGAGGGTCCAATGAGCAGTTCTTC
TRBJ2-4	TRBV12-3/TRBV12-4	few	TRBD2	CASTIMTSGRAKNIQYF	TGTGCCAGCACTATCATGACTAGCGGGAGAGCCAAAAACATTCAGTACTTC
TRBJ2-7	TRBV3-1	NA	NA	CASSQEPRSYEQYF	TGTGCCAGCAGCCAAGAGCCTAGATCCTACGAGCAGTACTTC
TRBJ2-3	TRBV5-1	few	NA	CASSLVMEGGTDTQYF	TGCGCCAGCAGCTTGGTTATGGAAGGGGGCACAGATACGCAGTATTTT
TRBJ1-6	TRBV3-1	NA	NA	CASSRGASDSPLHF	TGTGCCAGCAGCCGGGGAGCGAGTGACTCACCCCTCCACTTT
TRBJ2-5	TRBV20-1	few	NA	CSAREWREETQYF	TGCAGTGCTAGAGAGTGGCGGGAAGAGACCCAGTACTTC
TRBJ2-1	TRBV20-1	few	TRBD1	CSASGTGRREQFF	TGCAGTGCTAGTGGGACAGGGCGACGGGAGCAGTTCTTC
TRBJ1-1	TRBV29-1	few	NA	CSVALAVGPNTEAFF	TGCAGCGTTGCCCTGGCGGTAGGGCCGAACACTGAAGCTTTCTTT
TRBJ2-1	TRBV7-6	few	TRBD2	CASSPWGGSSVYEQFF	TGTGCCAGCAGCCCTTGGGGCGGGAGTAGCGTTTATGAGCAGTTCTTC
TRBJ2-5	TRBV5-1	NA	NA	CASSTGQEETQYF	TGCGCCAGCAGCACGGGACAAGAAGAGACCCAGTACTTC
TRBJ2-2	TRBV10-2	once	NA	CASNRDLYTGELFF	TGCGCCAGCAACCGGGATCTATACACCGGGGAGCTGTTTTTT
TRBJ2-1	TRBV5-1	NA	TRBD2	CASSPGLGPQHEQFF	TGCGCCAGCAGCCCCGGACTAGGTCCCCAACATGAGCAGTTCTTC
TRBJ2-2	TRBV2	NA	NA	CASRSKDQTGELFF	TGTGCCAGCAGATCTAAGGACCAGACCGGGGAGCTGTTTTTT
TRBJ2-5	TRBV5-1	NA	TRBD2	CASSFQGLEETQYF	TGCGCCAGCAGCTTCCAGGGACTAGAAGAGACCCAGTACTTC
TRBJ2-5	TRBV7-9	few	NA	CASSLAMYQETQYF	TGTGCCAGCAGCTTAGCTATGTACCAAGAGACCCAGTACTTC
TRBJ1-1	TRBV12-5	NA	NA	CASGYIAGRFNTEAFF	TGTGCTAGTGGTTATATCGCGGGTCGGTTCAACACTGAAGCTTTCTTT
TRBJ2-7	TRBV20-1	NA	NA	CSARVAGTYEQYF	TGCAGTGCTAGAGTGGCGGGAACCTACGAGCAGTACTTC
TRBJ2-1	TRBV12-3/TRBV12-4	NA	TRBD2	CASSRTSGKQFF	TGTGCCAGCAGCCGGACTAGCGGGAAGCAGTTCTTC
TRBJ2-7	TRBV20-1	NA	TRBD1	CSASRGGEGEQYF	TGCAGTGCTAGTCGAGGGGGCGAGGGCGAGCAGTACTTC
TRBJ2-1	TRBV29-1	NA	TRBD2	CSVEPRTGTRGSNLSYNEQFF	TGCAGCGTTGAGCCAAGGACCGGGACTAGAGGAAGTAATTTGTCCTACAATGAGCAGTTCTTC
TRBJ1-3	TRBV20-1	few	NA	CSARNILGNTIYF	TGCAGTGCTAGGAACATCCTTGGAAACACCATATATTTT
TRBJ2-2	TRBV6-5	few	TRBD1	CASSYRRGGQTPGELFF	TGTGCCAGCAGTTACAGAAGAGGGGGCCAAACGCCCGGGGAGCTGTTTTTT